A single sample is the source of the 23 T cell receptor beta chains below, sequenced in a study of T cells in Graves' hyperthyroidism and ophthalmopathy. There were TCR beta CDR3 regions amplified from RNA transcripts. HTBI primers were the set used in a first-round RT-PCR of the TCR CDR3. A single record per CDR3 protein comes from TCRdb applying MiXCR to the multiplex PCR reads. Of about 700,000 distinct CDR3 sequences in the sample, approximately 14% are singletons; the top ten hold around 9.6%. The sequenced sample consisted of blood. These receptor sequences come from a young woman with Graves' hyperthyroidism.

This clonotype was detected ten times or more. This sequence joins TRBV24-1 and TRBJ2-5; no definite D call. Trimming stripped 0 bases from V and 5 bases from J, with 12 bases between. The CDR3 consists of 15 residues. From germline, CDR1 is KGHDR and CDR2 SFDVKD. The CDR3 DNA sequence: TGTGCCACCAGTGATTTGCAAGGGAACGAGGAGACCCAGTACTTC. This encodes CATSDLQGNEETQYF.

Only a few counts were recorded for this clonotype. The chain joins TRBV19 to TRBJ2-2; 8 bases are shared with TRBD2. The germline V gene encodes CDR1 LNHDA and CDR2 SQIVND (reference sequence). This CDR3 contains 14 residues. The ends lost 9 bases at V and 1 base at J; junction bases unmatched: 4. This CDR3 is CARQAGGNTGELFF. CDR3 DNA sequence: TGTGCCAGGCAGGCGGGGGGGAACACCGGGGAGCTGTTTTTT.

This clonotype was observed at least ten times. The chain joins TRBV11-2 to TRBJ2-7, with a tentative D call TRBD2 (6 bases). The CDR3 runs 14 residues. Trimming left V 2 bases short and J 4 bases short, with 12 bases between. Germline V gene lookup returns CDR1 SGHAT and CDR2 FQNNGV. Here the CDR3 DNA reads TGTGCCAGCAGCTTAACCAGCGGGCCTTACGAGCAGTACTTC. Translated: CASSLTSGPYEQYF.

This clonotype was detected a few times. This chain links TRBV19 with TRBJ2-7, with D unclear. CDR3 length: 14 amino acids. V lost 3 bases, J lost 1 base, and 10 bases lay in between. In germline, CDR1 is LNHDA, CDR2 SQIVND (reference sequence). Here the CDR3 DNA reads TGTGCCAGTAGTATTTGGGGAAATTCCTACGAGCAGTACTTC. Translation: CASSIWGNSYEQYF.

This clonotype was picked up many times. The DNA of the CDR3 is TGTGCCAGCAGTTTATTTGGGGGCAGGGATGAAAAACTGTTTTTT. Translating gives CASSLFGGRDEKLFF. V and J are TRBV28 and TRBJ1-4; tentative D call: TRBD1 (6 bases). The germline V gene has CDR1 MDHEN and CDR2 SYDVKM. This CDR3 has 15 residues. Trimming shortened V by 1 base and J by 6 bases, and 12 bases separated the two germline ends.

This clonotype appeared a single time. This chain links TRBV12-3 or TRBV12-4 with TRBJ2-6, with D perhaps TRBD1 (7 bases). V was pared by 4 bases and J by 3 bases, with 37 bases between. The CDR3 extends over 24 amino acids. Here the CDR3 DNA reads TGTGCCAGCAGTTCCCCGATTAATGACAGGGCAACACGGGGAGGAACGGATGGGGCCAACGTCCTGACTTTC. It yields the protein CASSSPINDRATRGGTDGANVLTF.

This clonotype showed up just once. The conserved phenylalanine or tryptophan is not found at the CDR3 terminus, so this likely reflects a read error. V gene TRBV20-1 combines with J gene TRBJ2-1; D unclear. CDR1 is DFQATT, CDR2 SNEGSKA, per germline (reference sequence). The CDR3 is 14 residues long. The CDR3 DNA follows: TGCAGCGACAAATATCCCAGCTCCTACAATGAGCAGTTCGTC. This translates into CSDKYPSSYNEQFV.

This chain connects TRBV10-3 to TRBJ2-7, with D perhaps assigned TRBD1 or TRBD2 (6 bases each). This CDR3 has 12 amino acids. Germline CDR1 and CDR2: ENHRY and SYGVKD. Between the trimmed V and J ends, which lost 10 bases and 2 bases, there was a span of 12 bases. In DNA form, the CDR3 reads TGTGCCAGCGGGACAATAACCTACGAGCAGTACTTC. The encoded protein is CASGTITYEQYF.

In the case of this clonotype: A clone one base away is much larger, so this may be a read error. V usage is TRBV7-9 and J usage is TRBJ2-7; 7 bases align to TRBD1. Germline assignment: CDR1 SEHNR and CDR2 FQNEAQ (reference sequence). The CDR3 loop spans 16 amino acids. The CDR3: CTSSPLGDSPSYEQYF. The CDR3 DNA follows: TGTACCAGCAGTCCGCTGGGGGACAGTCCATCCTACGAGCAGTACTTC.

The V and J genes are TRBV4-3 and TRBJ1-1, with a possible D match to TRBD1 (5 bases). Trimming stripped 0 bases from V and 9 bases from J, with 23 bases between. The CDR3 extends over 17 amino acids. CDR1 LGHNA and CDR2 YSLEER come from the germline V gene. The CDR3 DNA reads TGCGCCAGCAGCCAAGACCCCCGGGGGGGATCCACTCGGAAAGCTTTCTTT. As protein: CASSQDPRGGSTRKAFF.

This clonotype was seen only once. The chain has TRBV9 and TRBJ2-1, with unresolved D. CDR1 and CDR2 from the germline V gene are SGDLS and YYNGEE. The V end was cut by 4 bases, the J end by 0 bases, with 11 bases between. The CDR3 is 15 residues long. Written as DNA, the CDR3 is TGTGCCAGCAGCCAGCGACCCGGCTCCTACAATGAGCAGTTCTTC. Translated, it gives CASSQRPGSYNEQFF.

This clonotype was counted between two and nine times. This chain uses TRBV30 with TRBJ2-7; TRBD2 might be the D (6 bases). Germline V gives CDR1 GTSNPN, CDR2 SVGIG (reference sequence). This CDR3 comprises 13 residues. Deletions cut 3 bases from V and 4 bases from J, with 13 bases between. Written as DNA, the CDR3 is TGTGCCTGGAGGGTCGGGGAGGATTACGAGCAGTACTTC. Its translation: CAWRVGEDYEQYF.

This clonotype has at least ten counts. The chain uses TRBV20-1 and TRBJ2-5; D is ambiguous. CDR1 and CDR2 (germline): DFQATT, SNEGSKA (reference sequence). The CDR3 sequence is 11 residues long. V lost 0 bases, J lost 5 bases, and 4 bases lay in between. The CDR3 here is CSAREGETQYF. The CDR3 DNA reads TGCAGTGCTAGAGAGGGGGAGACCCAGTACTTC.

Ten or more counts support this clonotype. The chain joins TRBV7-9 to TRBJ2-1, with 9 bases matching TRBD1. This CDR3 spans 16 amino acids. CDR1 is SEHNR and CDR2 is FQNEAQ in the germline V gene (reference sequence). V lost 5 bases, J lost 6 bases, and 11 bases stayed unmatched. The CDR3 nucleotides read TGTGCCAGCAGCCCGGGCGGGACAGGGCGACTCAATGAGCAGTTCTTC. This encodes CASSPGGTGRLNEQFF.

This clonotype was observed at least ten times. The chain joins TRBV5-6 to TRBJ2-3, with TRBD2 identical over 8 bases. Germline CDR1 SGHDT, CDR2 YYEEEE. The CDR3 totals 17 residues. The V segment lost 5 bases and the J segment 6 bases; nucleotides outside the gene matches: 17. In nucleotides, the CDR3 is TGTGCCAGCAGGCCCGCGCCTCTAGCGGGTTGGGGGGATACGCAGTATTTT. It specifies CASRPAPLAGWGDTQYF.

This clonotype was seen many times. V gene TRBV5-5 combines with J gene TRBJ1-5; 10 bases match TRBD1. The germline V gene encodes CDR1 SGHKS and CDR2 YYEKEE (reference sequence). The CDR3 consists of 15 residues. V gave up 3 bases and J gave up 3 bases; unmatched junction bases: 3. CDR3 nucleotide sequence: TGTGCCAGCAGCTCTGGGACAGGGGCCAATCAGCCCCAGCATTTT. This gives the protein CASSSGTGANQPQHF. The full variable domain, its missing parts supplied by reference TRBV5-5 and TRBJ1-5, is DAGVTQSPTHLIKTRGQQVTLRCSPISGHKSVSWYQQVLGQGPQFIFQYYEKEERGRGNFPDRFSARQFPNYSSELNVNALLLGDSALYLCASSSGTGANQPQHFGDGTRLSIL.

The V call is TRBV20-1, the J call TRBJ2-7, with D tentatively TRBD1 or TRBD2 (5 bases each). The CDR3 is made up of 15 amino acids. Germline values: CDR1 DFQATT, CDR2 SNEGSKA (reference sequence). V lost 0 bases and J lost 2, with 14 bases in between. Here the CDR3 reads CSARDLWGSPYEQYF. The DNA of the CDR3 is TGCAGTGCTAGAGATCTCTGGGGGAGCCCCTACGAGCAGTACTTC.

This chain uses TRBV5-1 with TRBJ1-1; D remains unclear. Trimming pared 1 base from V and 1 base from J, leaving 8 bases between. The CDR3 contains 14 residues. The germline CDR1 and CDR2 sequences are SGHRS and YFSETQ. Written as DNA, the CDR3 is TGCGCCAGCAGCTTGAATCCAGGGAACACTGAAGCTTTCTTT. This encodes CASSLNPGNTEAFF.

This clonotype was seen at least ten times. The DNA for the CDR3 is TGTGCCAGCAGCTTCCTTCCCGGGACTAGCGGGACTATGCCTTACAATGAGCAGTTCTTC. Protein product: CASSFLPGTSGTMPYNEQFF. The V gene is TRBV7-2, the J gene TRBJ2-1; 13 bases line up with TRBD2. Per germline, CDR1 SGHTA and CDR2 FQGNSA. Germline trimming cut 3 bases from V and 4 bases from J; bases unmatched to any gene: 15. The CDR3 length is 20 residues.

This clonotype has at least ten counts. This sequence joins TRBV28 and TRBJ2-3; D is unresolved. This CDR3 is built from 13 residues. Trimming left V 2 bases short and J 1 base short, with 4 bases between. Germline loops: CDR1 MDHEN, CDR2 SYDVKM. CDR3: CASSLQGTDTQYF. In DNA form, the CDR3 reads TGTGCCAGCAGTTTACAGGGCACAGATACGCAGTATTTT.

This clonotype was found many times. The chain carries TRBV11-2 and TRBJ2-7; the match to TRBD1 covers 7 bases. The V gene's germline CDR1 is SGHAT and CDR2 FQNNGV. There are 15 residues in the CDR3. Trimming took 5 bases from V and 0 from J; bases not matched to a gene: 7. CDR3 region: CASSPAQGHSYEQYF. As DNA, the CDR3 is TGTGCCAGCAGCCCAGCACAGGGGCACTCCTACGAGCAGTACTTC.

This clonotype was seen ten or more times. The V call is TRBV7-2, the J call TRBJ2-5, with a possible D match to TRBD2 (5 bases). The CDR3 has 15 residues. The V gene lost 7 bases and the J gene lost 4 bases, with 19 bases spanning the gap. Germline loops: CDR1 SGHTA, CDR2 FQGNSA. The CDR3 spells CASTTRPSRGETQYF. CDR3 in DNA: TGTGCCAGCACCACTAGACCCTCTCGCGGAGAGACCCAGTACTTC.

This clonotype has just a few counts. The chain joins TRBV4-1 to TRBJ2-3; D call uncertain. Germline V gene data show CDR1 as MGHRA and CDR2 as YSYEKL. The CDR3 totals 15 residues. The V end lost 0 bases, the J end lost 1 base, and 8 bases lay between the germline ends. The CDR3 coding sequence is TGCGCCAGCAGCCAAGATCCGACCCGCACAGATACGCAGTATTTT. This translates into CASSQDPTRTDTQYF.